These 24 T cell receptor beta chains were all obtained from the same sample, sequenced in a study of a mutant IDH1 vaccine in newly diagnosed glioma. No antigens are known for them. Time point of the sample: week 23, last vaccination. Doses of 300 ug of mutant IDH1 20-mer peptide were given with topical imiquimod. Some clones are missing from TCRdb's copy, which holds only in-frame ones; the method was immunoSEQ multiplex PCR. The data show around 30,000 clones, 65% to 85% seen once. The specimen was PBMCs, collected from a glioma patient whose treatment included an IDH1 peptide vaccine. The receptors shown here come from a woman aged 18-29 years with glioma.

J is TRBJ2-5 and V is TRBV5-1; a weak D match, TRBD1 (6 bases). The CDR3 runs to 15 residues. V dropped 4 bases and J dropped 9 bases, with 22 bases sitting between them. Per germline, CDR1 SGHRS and CDR2 YFSETQ. The CDR3 loop is CASSVGTKSEGAQYF. The CDR3 DNA reads as TGCGCCAGCAGCGTCGGGACAAAGTCGGAAGGGGCCCAGTACTTC. The full variable domain, completed using reference TRBV5-1 and TRBJ2-5, is KAGVTQTPRYLIKTRGQQVTLSCSPISGHRSVSWYQQTPGQGLQFLFEYFSETQRNKGNFPGRFSGRQFSNSRSEMNVSTLELGDSALYLCASSVGTKSEGAQYFGPGTRLLVL.

This clone appeared a single time. CDR3 region: CASSMGQLVETQYF. The DNA of the CDR3 is TGTGCCAGTAGTATGGGGCAGCTAGTGGAGACCCAGTACTTC. The chain is built from TRBV19 and TRBJ2-5; D perhaps matches TRBD1 (5 bases). Germline CDR1 is LNHDA and CDR2 is SQIVND (reference sequence). Trimming stripped 3 bases from V and 5 bases from J, with 13 bases between. CDR3 length equals 14 residues.

The chain joins TRBV19 to TRBJ2-2; 9 bases agree with TRBD1. This CDR3 is built from 16 residues. CDR1 LNHDA and CDR2 SQIVND come from the germline V gene (reference sequence). Trimming at V came to 0 bases and at J to 6 bases, leaving 5 bases not matched to a gene. The CDR3 sequence is CASSIDPTGGPGELFF. CDR3 in DNA: TGTGCCAGTAGTATAGATCCGACAGGGGGTCCCGGGGAGCTGTTTTTT.

On this clone: The junction differs from germline at one of its ends, possibly a read error. The chain couples TRBV2 to TRBJ2-5, with D perhaps matching TRBD2 (7 bases). The V gene's germline CDR1 is SNHLY and CDR2 FYNNEI. CDR3 length: 14 amino acids. CDR3 in amino acids: CASREGGGGETQYF. The CDR3 DNA is TGTGCCAGCAGGGAAGGGGGGGGAGGGGAGACCCAGTACTTC.

This chain connects TRBV19 to TRBJ1-5; tentatively, D is TRBD1 (5 bases). In germline, CDR1 is LNHDA, CDR2 SQIVND (reference sequence). V lost 10 bases and J 7 bases, leaving 20 bases between the germline ends. The CDR3 has 14 amino acids. For the CDR3, the DNA is TGTGCCACCCATTACGGGGGGGTCACGCAGCCCCAGCATTTT. Its translation: CATHYGGVTQPQHF.

The chain has TRBV5-4 and TRBJ2-7; no clear D gene. This CDR3 contains 13 residues. Trimming took 5 bases from V and 3 from J, leaving 12 bases between them. From germline, CDR1 is SGHNT and CDR2 YYREEE (reference sequence). CDR3 amino acids: CASRQNGGYEQYF. The CDR3 DNA is TGTGCCAGCAGACAAAACGGTGGCTACGAGCAGTACTTC. Using reference TRBV5-4 and TRBJ2-7 for the parts outside the CDR3, the full variable domain is ETGVTQSPTHLIKTRGQQVTLRCSSQSGHNTVSWYQQALGQGPQFIFQYYREEENGRGNFPPRFSGLQFPNYSSELNVNALELDDSALYLCASRQNGGYEQYFGPGTRLTVT.

This clone was seen only a few times. The chain has TRBV2 and TRBJ2-2; D is ambiguous. CDR1 and CDR2 from the germline V gene are SNHLY and FYNNEI. CDR3 length: 12 amino acids. The V and J ends lost 1 base and 6 bases respectively, with 3 bases between them. CDR3: CASSEVSGELFF. The CDR3 nucleotides read TGTGCCAGCAGTGAAGTATCCGGGGAGCTGTTTTTT.

The chain has TRBV30 and TRBJ2-7, with a tentative D call TRBD1 (6 bases). Germline values: CDR1 GTSNPN, CDR2 SVGIG (reference sequence). The CDR3 covers 13 residues. V was pared by 1 base and J by 2 bases, with 9 bases between. The chain's CDR3 is CAWSEGEPYEQYF. The DNA for the CDR3 is TGTGCCTGGAGTGAGGGGGAACCCTACGAGCAGTACTTC. The full variable domain, completed using reference TRBV30 and TRBJ2-7, is SQTIHQWPATLVQPVGSPLSLECTVEGTSNPNLYWYRQAAGRGLQLLFYSVGIGQISSEVPQNLSASRPQDRQFILSSKKLLLSDSGFYLCAWSEGEPYEQYFGPGTRLTVT.

The chain combines TRBV18 with TRBJ2-5; TRBD1 matches at 7 bases. Germline trimming cut 2 bases from V and 2 bases from J; bases unmatched to any gene: 5. CDR1 and CDR2 (germline): KGHSH, LQKENI. CDR3 length equals 15 residues. The CDR3 region has the DNA TGTGCCAGCTCACCAACACAGGGGAGACAAGAGACCCAGTACTTC. It yields the protein CASSPTQGRQETQYF.

V usage is TRBV6-1 and J usage is TRBJ1-5, with D tentatively TRBD1 (5 bases). This CDR3 region has 17 residues. Germline CDR1 reads MNHNS; CDR2 reads SASEGT. Trimming pared 1 base from V and 0 bases from J, leaving 13 bases between. Here the CDR3 DNA reads TGTGCCAGCAGTGAAGGGGGCGGCCCTTATAGCAATCAGCCCCAGCATTTT. Amino acids: CASSEGGGPYSNQPQHF.

V usage is TRBV5-1 and J usage is TRBJ1-6; the D gene is possibly TRBD1 (5 bases). The V gene lost 4 bases and the J gene lost 6 bases, with 17 bases spanning the gap. Germline CDR1 reads SGHRS; CDR2 reads YFSETQ. CDR3 length equals 16 residues. The CDR3 DNA reads as TGCGCCAGCAGCGGCCCCGGGACGTCCCTTAATTCACCCCTCCACTTT. This encodes CASSGPGTSLNSPLHF.

The rearrangement uses TRBV13 and TRBJ2-5, with 15 bases aligning to TRBD2. CDR3 length: 16 amino acids. V shed 5 bases, J shed 11 bases, and the junction held 12 bases outside the gene matches. In germline, CDR1 is PRHDT, CDR2 FYEKMQ (reference sequence). The DNA of the CDR3 is TGTGCCAGCAGCCCTGGGACTAGCGGGGGGACTAGGGAGCAGTACTTC. The encoded protein is CASSPGTSGGTREQYF.

The V gene is TRBV5-6, the J gene TRBJ2-3; D gene unclear. The CDR3 length is 12 residues. CDR1 and CDR2 (germline): SGHDT, YYEEEE. Deletions cut 0 bases from V and 9 bases from J, with 8 bases between. CDR3 sequence (DNA): TGTGCCAGCAGCTTGGGGGTGGGGACGCAGTATTTT. Protein: CASSLGVGTQYF.

V is TRBV21-1 and J is TRBJ1-6; the listed D gene, TRBD1, was not tested against the DNA. TRBV21-1 is shown as a pseudogene. The CDR3 consists of 16 residues. In nucleotides, the CDR3 is TGTGCCAGCAGCAACCGGGACAGAAGATATAATTCACCCCTCCACTTT. Translating gives CASSNRDRRYNSPLHF.

The chain joins TRBV2 to TRBJ1-3; TRBD1 might be the D (6 bases). Germline CDR1 is SNHLY and CDR2 is FYNNEI. V was cut by 6 bases and J by 4 bases, with 25 bases left in between. This CDR3 spans 18 amino acids. Here the CDR3 reads CASSRRITGIREGNTIYF. The CDR3 DNA follows: TGTGCCAGCAGCCGTAGAATCACAGGGATTCGAGAAGGAAACACCATATATTTT.

This rearrangement joins TRBV14 to TRBJ1-2; D is undetermined. Trimming took 0 bases from V and 4 from J, leaving 12 bases between them. The CDR3 spans 15 residues. The germline gives CDR1 SGHDN, CDR2 FVKESK. This CDR3 reads CASSQDLRGGYGYTF. The CDR3 nucleotides read TGTGCCAGCAGCCAAGATTTACGGGGAGGCTATGGCTACACCTTC. Full variable domain (remainder filled in from reference TRBV14 and TRBJ1-2): EAGVTQFPSHSVIEKGQTVTLRCDPISGHDNLYWYRRVMGKEIKFLLHFVKESKQDESGMPNNRFLAERTGGTYSTLKVQPAELEDSGVYFCASSQDLRGGYGYTFGSGTRLTVV.

The chain is built from TRBV15 and TRBJ2-7; a weak D match, TRBD2 (6 bases). The length of the CDR3 is 16 residues. CDR1 is LNHNV and CDR2 is YYDKDF in the germline V gene (reference sequence). With 0 bases removed from V and 0 bases from J, the gap between germline ends came to 12 bases. The CDR3, as DNA: TGTGCCACCAGCAGAGATCCACGGGGAGGCTCCTACGAGCAGTACTTC. As protein: CATSRDPRGGSYEQYF.

This clone was seen a single time. This chain uses TRBV25-1 with TRBJ2-2; D is ambiguous. V lost 3 bases and J 0 bases, leaving 5 bases between the germline ends. The germline CDR1 and CDR2 sequences are MGHDK and SYGVNS. CDR3 length: 14 residues. The CDR3 bases are TGTGCCAGCAGTGATCTGGCGAACACCGGGGAGCTGTTTTTT. This codes for CASSDLANTGELFF.

The chain employs TRBV7-2 and TRBJ1-1; D gene ambiguous. Trimming shortened V by 5 bases and J by 1 base, and 14 bases separated the two germline ends. Germline V gene sequence: CDR1 SGHTA, CDR2 FQGNSA. CDR3 length: 15 residues. In DNA, the CDR3 is TGTGCCAGCAGCCCACTTAGGGTGGCGAACACTGAAGCTTTCTTT. It codes for CASSPLRVANTEAFF. The entire variable domain, with the rest obtained from reference TRBV7-2 and TRBJ1-1, is as follows: GAGVSQSPSNKVTEKGKDVELRCDPISGHTALYWYRQSLGQGLEFLIYFQGNSAPDKSGLPSDRFSAERTGGSVSTLTIQRTQQEDSAVYLCASSPLRVANTEAFFGQGTRLTVV.

In regard to this clone: The junction departs from the called germline gene at one end, perhaps through a read error. J is TRBJ2-2 and V is TRBV7-7; D possibly matches TRBD1 or TRBD2 (5 bases each). CDR3 size: 17 residues. Per germline, CDR1 SSHAT and CDR2 FNYEAQ (reference sequence). The CDR3 region has the DNA TGTGCTAGCAGCTTAGACCCAGGGCGGGCATTGACCGGGGAGCTGTTTTTT. Translated: CASSLDPGRALTGELFF.

The gene calls are TRBV7-9 and TRBJ1-5; no firm D call. The V end lost 5 bases, the J end lost 0 bases, and 8 bases lay between the germline ends. This CDR3 has 14 residues. The V gene's germline CDR1 is SEHNR and CDR2 FQNEAQ (reference sequence). The CDR3 coding sequence is TGTGCCAGCAGCGAGGGTAATAGCAATCAGCCCCAGCATTTT. Translation: CASSEGNSNQPQHF.

Of note for this clone: One junction end does not reproduce the germline sequence, and a read error may be involved. The chain has TRBV27 and TRBJ2-2; 10 nucleotides align to TRBD1. The CDR3 loop spans 15 amino acids. The germline V gene has CDR1 MNHEY and CDR2 SMNVEV (reference sequence). Here the CDR3 DNA reads TGTGCCAGCTGTTTTTGGGACAGGGGTACCGGGGAGCTGTTTTTT. It codes for CASCFWDRGTGELFF.

The chain recombines TRBV4-1 with TRBJ2-5; 8 positions agree with TRBD1. J lost 4 bases, V lost 3 bases, and 10 bases had no gene match. The CDR3 length is 16 residues. Per germline, CDR1 MGHRA and CDR2 YSYEKL. The CDR3 coding sequence is TGCGCCAGCAGCCACATCACAGGGGGAGGAAGAGAGACCCAGTACTTC. Amino acid sequence: CASSHITGGGRETQYF.

This rearrangement joins TRBV7-9 to TRBJ2-1, with D unresolved. Trimming pared 0 bases from V and 7 bases from J, leaving 7 bases between. The CDR3 consists of 13 residues. Germline loops: CDR1 SEHNR, CDR2 FQNEAQ (reference sequence). CDR3 sequence: CASSLAQPNEQFF. Here the CDR3 DNA reads TGTGCCAGCAGCTTAGCGCAACCGAATGAGCAGTTCTTC.